The 27 T cell receptor beta chains below all came from one sample that was sequenced in a study of preoperative IRX-2 immunotherapy in early breast cancer. Indicated treatment: preoperative locoregional IRX-2 cytokine immunotherapy. The repertoire was sequenced with immunoSEQ multiplex PCR; TCRdb's copy has only in-frame clones and lacks some. Of about 98,000 clones in the sample, 80% to 90% were seen once. Sequencing used tumor tissue, obtained after IRX-2 immunotherapy. Every receptor here comes from a human donor with breast cancer.

The DNA of the CDR3 is TGTGCTAGCGGACAGAACATGAACACTGAAGCTTTCTTT. Translated, it gives CASGQNMNTEAFF. This sequence joins TRBV12-5 and TRBJ1-1; weak D call: TRBD1 (6 bases). CDR3 length equals 13 residues. Germline CDR1 reads LGHNT; CDR2 reads FRNRAP. V lost 9 bases, J lost 0 bases, and 11 bases lay in between.

The V call is TRBV28, the J call TRBJ2-7; the D gene is possibly TRBD2 (6 bases). The V end was cut by 3 bases, the J end by 2 bases, with 23 bases between. Germline CDR1 is MDHEN and CDR2 is SYDVKM. The CDR3 covers 18 residues. The CDR3 protein is CASSFAGSPWVAAYEQYF. The CDR3 DNA sequence: TGTGCCAGCAGTTTTGCGGGGAGCCCCTGGGTAGCCGCCTACGAGCAGTACTTC. The whole variable domain, remainder taken from reference TRBV28 and TRBJ2-7, is DVKVTQSSRYLVKRTGEKVFLECVQDMDHENMFWYRQDPGLGLRLIYFSYDVKMKEKGDIPEGYSVSREKKERFSLILESASTNQTSMYLCASSFAGSPWVAAYEQYFGPGTRLTVT.

The CDR3 spells CASRTGHPNTEAFF. Here the CDR3 DNA reads TGTGCCAGTAGAACGGGACACCCGAACACTGAAGCTTTCTTT. The chain carries TRBV19 and TRBJ1-1; perhaps TRBD1 as D (6 bases). This CDR3 has 14 amino acids. Trimming pared 6 bases from V and 1 base from J, leaving 12 bases between. CDR1 and CDR2 (germline): LNHDA, SQIVND (reference sequence).

The genes are TRBV10-1 and TRBJ2-3; D gene unclear. CDR1 and CDR2 from the germline V gene are WNHNN and SYGVQD (reference sequence). Trimming pared 0 bases from V and 2 bases from J, leaving 6 bases between. The length of the CDR3 is 14 residues. The CDR3 coding sequence is TGCGCCAGCAGTGAGTCTCGCTCCACAGATACGCAGTATTTT. Translation gives CASSESRSTDTQYF.

The chain couples TRBV4-3 to TRBJ2-2, with TRBD1 identical over 9 bases. Germline V gene sequence: CDR1 LGHNA, CDR2 YSLEER. V trimming: 1 base; J trimming: 7 bases; junction bases outside the gene matches: 4. The CDR3 loop spans 15 amino acids. The CDR3 is CASSQAGQGFGELFF. In nucleotides, the CDR3 is TGCGCCAGCAGCCAAGCAGGACAGGGGTTCGGGGAGCTGTTTTTT.

This chain joins TRBV2 and TRBJ2-7; a possible D gene is TRBD1 (5 bases). Trimming took off 7 bases at V and 6 bases at J, with 13 bases between the two ends. CDR1 is SNHLY and CDR2 is FYNNEI in the germline V gene. This CDR3 has 12 amino acids. Written as DNA, the CDR3 is TGTGCCAGCACTCAAGGGGCCGGCGAGCAGTACTTC. Protein product: CASTQGAGEQYF.

The chain recombines TRBV10-3 with TRBJ2-3; D not certain. Trimming left V 4 bases short and J 2 bases short, with 13 bases between. In germline, CDR1 is ENHRY, CDR2 SYGVKD. The CDR3 is 15 residues long. Here the CDR3 DNA reads TGTGCCATCAGTGGCCGCGACCCTAACACAGATACGCAGTATTTT. Translating gives CAISGRDPNTDTQYF.

The chain employs TRBV12-5 and TRBJ1-3; D gene ambiguous. This CDR3 has 13 amino acids. With 0 bases removed from V and 4 bases from J, the gap between germline ends came to 4 bases. Germline values: CDR1 LGHNT, CDR2 FRNRAP. CDR3 sequence reads: CASGLVGGNTIYF. In DNA, the CDR3 is TGTGCTAGTGGTTTGGTCGGAGGAAACACCATATATTTT.

V usage is TRBV5-1 and J usage is TRBJ2-5; possible D gene TRBD2, 6 bases. Germline CDR1 reads SGHRS; CDR2 reads YFSETQ. The CDR3 runs 16 residues. The V and J ends lost 5 bases and 10 bases respectively, with 27 bases between them. Here the CDR3 reads CASRSDSSVQVGGQYF. As DNA, the CDR3 is TGCGCCAGCAGATCCGACAGTTCTGTACAAGTGGGAGGCCAGTACTTC.

The chain uses TRBV23-1 and TRBJ2-7, with a possible D match to TRBD1 (5 bases). TRBV23-1 is known as an ORF, though its function is uncertain. The CDR3 sequence is 13 residues long. Deletions cut 6 bases from V and 2 bases from J, with 11 bases between. CDR3 DNA: TGCGCCAGCAGGAGAACAGGAACCTACGAGCAGTACTTC. This codes for CASRRTGTYEQYF.

The chain has TRBV7-1 and TRBJ2-3; 7 bases are shared with TRBD1. TRBV7-1 is flagged as an ORF with uncertain function. The CDR3 length is 15 residues. J was trimmed by 0 bases and V by 5 bases; bases with no gene match: 5. The CDR3 coding sequence is TGTGCCAGCAGCCTCAGGGGGTCAAGCACAGATACGCAGTATTTT. It is translated as CASSLRGSSTDTQYF.

The chain combines TRBV6-8 with TRBJ2-7; possibly TRBD1 or TRBD2 for D (6 bases each). This CDR3 region has 14 residues. CDR1 is MNHGY and CDR2 is SAAAGT in the germline V gene. The V and J ends lost 6 bases and 3 bases respectively, with 15 bases between them. CDR3 region: CASSRGTTYYEQYF. Written as DNA, the CDR3 is TGTGCCAGCAGCCGCGGGACAACCTACTACGAGCAGTACTTC.

Here the CDR3 reads CAIGGGGTYSGNTIYF. The CDR3 coding sequence is TGTGCCATCGGTGGGGGTGGCACCTACTCTGGAAACACCATATATTTT. This chain connects TRBV6-8 to TRBJ1-3; a weak D match, TRBD1 (5 bases). The CDR3 consists of 16 residues. Trimming shortened V by 10 bases and J by 0 bases, and 19 bases separated the two germline ends. CDR1 and CDR2 from the germline V gene are MNHGY and SAAAGT.

The chain has TRBV6-8 and TRBJ1-5; 8 bases are a match to TRBD1. Germline V lookup: CDR1 MNHGY, CDR2 SAAAGT. The junction had 4 bases not matched to a gene; V was cut back by 6 bases and J by 0 bases. The CDR3 is 15 residues long. The CDR3, as DNA: TGTGCCAGCAGCCGGACAGGGAATAGCAATCAGCCCCAGCATTTT. It codes for CASSRTGNSNQPQHF.

This chain's CDR3 is CAWGGPDLNTEAFF. CDR3 nucleotides: TGTGCCTGGGGGGGGCCGGATCTGAACACTGAAGCTTTCTTT. The chain combines TRBV30 with TRBJ1-1; tentatively, D is TRBD1 (6 bases). Between the trimmed V and J ends, which lost 5 bases and 0 bases, there was a span of 13 bases. CDR1 is GTSNPN, CDR2 SVGIG, per germline (reference sequence). This CDR3 is 14 amino acids long.

CDR3 nucleotides: TGTGCCAGCAGCGCCAAAGGGTATGGCACTGAAGCTTTCTTT. It translates to CASSAKGYGTEAFF. The chain uses TRBV11-3 and TRBJ1-1; D uncertain. Germline assignment: CDR1 SGHNT and CDR2 YENEEA. This CDR3 is 14 amino acids long. V shed 5 bases and J shed 4 bases, with 14 bases lying between them.

CDR3 loop: CAWSVGFREQYF. The DNA for the CDR3 is TGTGCCTGGAGTGTAGGGTTTCGCGAGCAGTACTTC. The chain has TRBV30 and TRBJ2-7; D unresolved. The CDR3 has 12 residues. Between the trimmed V and J ends, which lost 0 bases and 6 bases, there was a span of 9 bases. Per germline, CDR1 GTSNPN and CDR2 SVGIG (reference sequence). The full variable domain, in which reference TRBV30 and TRBJ2-7 provide the parts outside the CDR3, is SQTIHQWPATLVQPVGSPLSLECTVEGTSNPNLYWYRQAAGRGLQLLFYSVGIGQISSEVPQNLSASRPQDRQFILSSKKLLLSDSGFYLCAWSVGFREQYFGPGTRLTVT.

This clone was seen a few times. This chain joins TRBV7-6 and TRBJ1-2; TRBD1 is a possible D gene (5 bases). The CDR3 totals 14 residues. V was trimmed by 4 bases and J by 4 bases, leaving 13 bases between them. Germline V CDR1 and CDR2: SGHVS, FNYEAQ. This CDR3 is CASSSRDSGYGYTF. DNA of the CDR3: TGTGCCAGCAGCTCCCGGGACTCGGGCTATGGCTACACCTTC.

This clone was counted only a few times. The gene calls are TRBV11-3 and TRBJ1-6; tentative D call: TRBD1 (5 bases). Germline CDR1 and CDR2: SGHNT and YENEEA. The CDR3 contains 14 residues. Trimming removed 3 bases at V and 5 bases at J, with 8 bases between. CDR3 in amino acids: CASSFRGDNSPLHF. CDR3 coding DNA: TGTGCCAGCAGCTTTAGGGGKGATAATTCACCCCTCCACTTT.

V gene TRBV5-1 combines with J gene TRBJ2-2; TRBD2 matches 10 bases. CDR1 and CDR2 from the germline V gene are SGHRS and YFSETQ. The J segment lost 1 base and the V segment lost 7 bases, leaving 4 bases of the junction unmatched. The CDR3 runs to 15 residues. This chain's CDR3 is CASHWTSGNTGELFF. DNA of the CDR3: TGCGCCAGCCACTGGACTAGCGGGAACACCGGGGAGCTGTTTTTT.

V is TRBV29-1 and J is TRBJ1-4; D unresolved. The CDR3 has 13 residues. CDR1 and CDR2 (germline): SQVTM, ANQGSEA. V was clipped by 3 bases and J by 8 bases, with 13 bases between them. As DNA, the CDR3 is TGCAGCGTTGAGTATAGGTTAGAAGAAAAACTGTTTTTT. Translated, it gives CSVEYRLEEKLFF.

Worth noting for this clone: Other nucleotide sequences from this sample produce the same CDR3. The chain employs TRBV29-1 and TRBJ2-7; D possibly corresponds to TRBD2 (6 bases). The germline V gene has CDR1 SQVTM and CDR2 ANQGSEA. Trimming stripped 4 bases from V and 0 bases from J, with 10 bases between. The CDR3 has 13 residues. CDR3: CSVGGRSSYEQYF. As DNA, the CDR3 is TGCAGCGTTGGGGGGAGGAGCTCCTACGAGCAGTACTTC.

A note on this clone: A read error may account for a junction end that differs from germline. In nucleotides, the CDR3 is TGTGCCATCAGTTTAACAGCTAGCTCCTACGAGCAGTACTTC. Translated, it gives CAISLTASSYEQYF. This rearrangement joins TRBV6-8 to TRBJ2-7; D uncertain. Germline CDR1 reads MNHGY; CDR2 reads SAAAGT. The CDR3 runs to 14 residues.

The CDR3: CASSDRGGNSPLHF. The CDR3 nucleotides are TGCGCCAGCAGTGACAGGGGCGGAAATTCACCCCTCCACTTT. This chain uses TRBV10-2 with TRBJ1-6, with a tentative D call TRBD1 (6 bases). V was clipped by 3 bases and J by 7 bases, with 10 bases between them. CDR3 length: 14 amino acids. Germline CDR1 and CDR2: WSHSY and SAAADI.

The gene calls are TRBV19 and TRBJ1-1, with a tentative D call TRBD1 (5 bases). This CDR3 is built from 14 residues. V lost 10 bases to trimming and J lost 8 bases, with 23 bases between them. CDR1 LNHDA and CDR2 SQIVND come from the germline V gene (reference sequence). The CDR3 is CATGTAFHSGEAFF. The DNA of the CDR3 is TGTGCCACTGGGACCGCATTTCATTCAGGGGAAGCTTTCTTT.

The CDR3 reads CASSLNRGGETQYF. In DNA, the CDR3 is TGCGCCAGCAGCCTGAACAGGGGGGGAGAGACCCAGTACTTC. The V call is TRBV5-1, the J call TRBJ2-5; possible D gene TRBD1, 8 bases. Germline lookup yields CDR1 SGHRS and CDR2 YFSETQ. The CDR3 consists of 14 residues. V lost 4 bases and J lost 4, with 14 bases in between.

The V and J genes are TRBV27 and TRBJ2-5; D is uncertain. The CDR3 is made up of 13 amino acids. In germline, CDR1 is MNHEY, CDR2 SMNVEV (reference sequence). With 3 bases removed from V and 5 bases from J, the gap between germline ends came to 10 bases. The CDR3, as DNA: TGTGCCAGCAGTTTCGTGGCCTATGAGACCCAGTACTTC. Translating gives CASSFVAYETQYF.